The 7 T cell receptor beta chains given below trace back to one sample, sequenced in a study of T cells in Graves' hyperthyroidism and ophthalmopathy. TCR beta CDR3 regions were amplified from RNA transcripts. The HTBI primer set was used in a first-round RT-PCR of the TCR CDR3. In TCRdb, the multiplex PCR reads were re-called with MiXCR into one record per CDR3 protein. The sample includes some 320,000 distinct CDR3 sequences, approximately 13% of them seen just once. The material sequenced was blood. The receptors derive from a woman in her thirties or forties with Graves' ophthalmopathy.

This clonotype showed up many times. The rearrangement joins TRBV12-3 or TRBV12-4 to TRBJ2-1; 7 bases map to TRBD2. The CDR3 length is 15 residues. The V segment lost 4 bases and the J segment 5 bases; nucleotides outside the gene matches: 8. The CDR3 DNA reads TGTGCCAGCAGTTCCTGGGGAGGGAGTCACAATGAGCAGTTCTTC. It is translated as CASSSWGGSHNEQFF.

There are many counts of this clonotype. This chain links TRBV20-1 with TRBJ2-5; D ambiguous. Germline V gene data show CDR1 as DFQATT and CDR2 as SNEGSKA (reference sequence). CDR3 size: 11 residues. Trimming shortened V by 4 bases and J by 5 bases, and 8 bases separated the two germline ends. The CDR3 spells CSATGGETQYF. The CDR3, as DNA: TGCAGTGCTACAGGTGGGGAGACCCAGTACTTC.

This clonotype was detected many times. The chain uses TRBV28 and TRBJ2-3; TRBD2 agrees at 8 bases. Per the germline V gene, CDR1 is MDHEN and CDR2 is SYDVKM. The length of the CDR3 is 15 residues. J lost 5 bases, V lost 8 bases, and 12 bases had no gene match. The CDR3 region is CASYVSGKDRDTQYF. CDR3 DNA sequence: TGTGCCAGCTACGTTAGCGGGAAGGATAGAGATACGCAGTATTTT.

This clonotype was seen ten or more times. For the CDR3, the DNA is TGTGCCATCAGTGACCTGGGGCCGTCGGCTTACAATGAGCAGTTCTTC. It translates to CAISDLGPSAYNEQFF. This chain connects TRBV10-3 to TRBJ2-1; a weak D match, TRBD1 (5 bases). The germline V and J ends were trimmed by 3 bases and 4 bases, with 16 bases remaining between them. The CDR3 is made up of 16 amino acids. Per the germline V gene, CDR1 is ENHRY and CDR2 is SYGVKD.

This clonotype was counted ten times or more. The chain recombines TRBV11-2 with TRBJ2-5, with D perhaps matching TRBD1 or TRBD2 (5 bases each). V was cut by 0 bases and J by 4 bases, with 12 bases left in between. Germline CDR1 reads SGHAT; CDR2 reads FQNNGV. The CDR3 is 15 amino acids. CDR3 residues: CASSLDYGTRETQYF. The CDR3 nucleotides read TGTGCCAGCAGCTTAGACTACGGGACGCGAGAGACCCAGTACTTC.

This clonotype was counted only a few times. The V and J genes are TRBV19 and TRBJ1-1, with 8 bases identical to TRBD1. Losses at the gene ends were 9 bases for V and 1 base for J; bases not matched to a gene: 13. The CDR3 is 16 residues long. Germline CDR1 is LNHDA and CDR2 is SQIVND (reference sequence). Written as DNA, the CDR3 is TGTGCCAGCCAGTCACTCTGGACAGGGAAGAACACTGAAGCTTTCTTT. Its translation is CASQSLWTGKNTEAFF. Combining the CDR3 with reference TRBV19 and TRBJ1-1 gives the whole variable domain DGGITQSPKYLFRKEGQNVTLSCEQNLNHDAMYWYRQDPGQGLRLIYYSQIVNDFQKGDIAEGYSVSREKKESFPLTVTSAQKNPTAFYLCASQSLWTGKNTEAFFGQGTRLTVV.

At least ten counts were recorded for this clonotype. This chain connects TRBV12-3 or TRBV12-4 to TRBJ2-1; 12 nucleotides agree with TRBD1. This CDR3 comprises 14 residues. The junction had 4 bases not matched to a gene; V was cut back by 5 bases and J by 8 bases. The CDR3 is CASSAGTGGDEQFF. DNA of the CDR3: TGTGCCAGCAGTGCCGGGACAGGGGGCGATGAGCAGTTCTTC.